There are a few counts of the clone carrying this TCR delta chain. TCRdb reanalysed the RT-PCR reads via CATT. Here the sample spans over 2,500 delta-chain clones, more than 7% being singletons. This record belongs to a study of gamma-delta T cells after stem cell transplantation. The CDR3 sequence is 17 residues long. Between the trimmed V and J ends, which lost 4 bases and 3 bases, there was a span of 21 bases. The germline CDR1 and CDR2 sequences are TSWWSYY and QGS. The clonotype originates from a human donor. It is not recorded whose cells these are; they may come from a transplant donor. The J gene is TRDJ1, the V gene TRDV1, with TRDD3 as a possible D gene (5 bases). The sequencing sample was made of gamma-delta T cells. CDR3 loop: CALGVISDGVFSDKLIF. CDR3 nucleotide sequence: TGTGCTCTTGGGGTCATCTCGGATGGGGTTTTTTCCGATAAACTCATCTTT.